One sample yielded the 29 T cell receptor beta chains listed below, sequenced in a study of cytomegalovirus exposure and HLA in healthy donors. The PCR contained 60 Vbeta and 13 Jbeta primers. Profiled with immunoSEQ multiplex PCR; TCRdb holds only in-frame clones, not every one. The sample shows 200,000 or so clones, about 90% of them seen only once. The specimen sequenced was PBMCs. These receptors originate from a girl in the first two years of life in good health and CMV-seronegative.

The rearrangement uses TRBV30 and TRBJ2-4; D not resolved. V lost 3 bases, J lost 0 bases, and 6 bases lay in between. Germline CDR1 GTSNPN, CDR2 SVGIG (reference sequence). This CDR3 is built from 13 residues. The DNA for the CDR3 is TGTGCCTGGAGAACTTTAGCCAAAAACATTCAGTACTTC. Its translation is CAWRTLAKNIQYF.

The chain carries TRBV30 and TRBJ1-4; 7 bases agree with TRBD1. There are 16 residues in the CDR3. The V and J ends lost 0 bases and 4 bases, in that order; junction bases with no gene match: 8. The germline V gene encodes CDR1 GTSNPN and CDR2 SVGIG (reference sequence). CDR3 amino acids: CAWSVDRANRNEKLFF. In DNA, the CDR3 is TGTGCCTGGAGTGTAGACAGGGCCAACCGTAATGAAAAACTGTTTTTT. The full variable domain, in which reference TRBV30 and TRBJ1-4 provide the parts outside the CDR3, is SQTIHQWPATLVQPVGSPLSLECTVEGTSNPNLYWYRQAAGRGLQLLFYSVGIGQISSEVPQNLSASRPQDRQFILSSKKLLLSDSGFYLCAWSVDRANRNEKLFFGSGTQLSVL.

This clone was seen just once. V usage is TRBV7-6 and J usage is TRBJ1-1, with D perhaps matching TRBD1 (5 bases). Germline V gene lookup returns CDR1 SGHVS and CDR2 FNYEAQ. Between the trimmed V and J ends, which lost 4 bases and 1 base, there was a span of 16 bases. The CDR3 loop spans 16 amino acids. CDR3 sequence reads: CASSSPMGGENTEAFF. CDR3 bases: TGTGCCAGCAGCTCCCCTATGGGAGGGGAGAACACTGAAGCTTTCTTT.

Regarding this clone: The junction shows a germline mismatch at one end, possibly a read error. The chain joins TRBV7-9 to TRBJ2-1, with 8 bases lining up with TRBD2. Germline V CDR1 and CDR2: SEHNR, FQNEAQ (reference sequence). The CDR3 contains 15 residues. The CDR3 loop reads CSSSLSGSTYNEQFF. The CDR3 DNA sequence: TGTTCCAGCAGCTTAAGCGGGAGCACCTACAATGAGCAGTTCTTC.

The chain is built from TRBV7-9 and TRBJ2-3, with D unresolved. In germline, CDR1 is SEHNR, CDR2 FQNEAQ (reference sequence). Between the trimmed V and J ends, which lost 1 base and 1 base, there was a span of 6 bases. This CDR3 is built from 14 residues. DNA of the CDR3: TGTGCCAGCAGCTTAGTCCCAGGCACAGATACGCAGTATTTT. Residues: CASSLVPGTDTQYF.

This clone was observed a handful of times. The chain carries TRBV4-1 and TRBJ2-7; 7 bases agree with TRBD1. Germline lookup yields CDR1 MGHRA and CDR2 YSYEKL. The junction had 12 bases not matched to a gene; V was cut back by 1 base and J by 3 bases. The CDR3 sequence is 17 residues long. The CDR3: CASSQGPSGQVNYEQYF. CDR3 bases: TGCGCCAGCAGCCAAGGTCCTTCCGGACAGGTTAACTACGAGCAGTACTTC.

This chain uses TRBV10-3 with TRBJ2-5; D is unclear. Germline V CDR1 and CDR2: ENHRY, SYGVKD. Deletions cut 2 bases from V and 1 base from J, with 14 bases between. CDR3 size: 16 residues. The CDR3 sequence: CAISEPRFGAQETQYF. DNA for the CDR3: TGTGCCATCAGTGAGCCGCGCTTTGGAGCCCAAGAGACCCAGTACTTC.

V usage is TRBV9 and J usage is TRBJ1-5; tentatively, D is TRBD1 (5 bases). The CDR3 is made up of 15 amino acids. Trimming took 2 bases from V and 3 from J, leaving 12 bases between them. The germline V gene encodes CDR1 SGDLS and CDR2 YYNGEE. In DNA form, the CDR3 reads TGTGCCAGCAGCGTTGGCTCAGGGCACAATCAGCCCCAGCATTTT. Amino acids: CASSVGSGHNQPQHF.

Worth noting for this clone: Because the CDR3's place on the DNA is in doubt, the DNA is left out and the CDR3 is given as listed by TCRdb. The chain links TRBV9 to TRBJ2-3; the DNA was not compared with TRBD2, the D call given in the table. The CDR3 extends over 19 residues, inclusive of both ends. Germline CDR1 is SGDLS and CDR2 is YYNGEE. CDR3 protein: CASSVRYFCAGSSTDTQYF.

The V gene is TRBV5-1, the J gene TRBJ2-7, with TRBD2 as a possible D gene (6 bases). The V end lost 8 bases, the J end lost 0 bases, and 12 bases lay between the germline ends. Germline-derived CDR1 and CDR2 are SGHRS and YFSETQ. The CDR3 consists of 13 residues. DNA for the CDR3: TGCGCCAGTACTCGGGACTCCTCCTACGAGCAGTACTTC. It codes for CASTRDSSYEQYF.

The genes are TRBV4-1 and TRBJ2-7, with 9 bases that match TRBD2. CDR3 length: 18 residues. Germline CDR1 is MGHRA and CDR2 is YSYEKL. V lost 0 bases, J lost 3 bases, and 12 bases stayed unmatched. CDR3 in DNA: TGCGCCAGCAGCCAAGAGATTGGGCGGGGACTAGCTAACTACGAGCAGTACTTC. Protein product: CASSQEIGRGLANYEQYF.

Concerning this clone: A junction end diverges from the germline sequence, so it may reflect a read error. The rearrangement uses TRBV7-2 and TRBJ2-3; TRBD2 aligns across 10 bases. Per germline, CDR1 SGHTA and CDR2 FQGNSA. CDR3 length equals 14 residues. CDR3 bases: TGTGCCAGCAGTTTAGCGGGAGGAACAGATACGCAGTATTTT. It yields the protein CASSLAGGTDTQYF.

The V call is TRBV6-1, the J call TRBJ2-1; 8 nucleotides align to TRBD1. V lost 3 bases, J lost 6 bases, and 4 bases stayed unmatched. The CDR3 contains 14 residues. Germline CDR1 is MNHNS and CDR2 is SASEGT. CDR3 sequence (DNA): TGTGCCAGCAGTGACAGGGGGCGAGGCAATGAGCAGTTCTTC. This sequence encodes CASSDRGRGNEQFF.

The chain carries TRBV4-2 and TRBJ1-3, with 9 bases that match TRBD1. Trimming took 4 bases from V and 4 from J; bases not matched to a gene: 8. The CDR3 contains 16 residues. In germline, CDR1 is LGHNA, CDR2 YNFKEQ. CDR3 nucleotide sequence: TGTGCCAGCAGCCGGGGGGACAGGGCAGGGGGAAACACCATATATTTT. It is translated as CASSRGDRAGGNTIYF.

The V gene is TRBV5-1, the J gene TRBJ2-5; the D gene is possibly TRBD1 (5 bases). V was cut by 3 bases and J by 4 bases, with 19 bases left in between. CDR1 and CDR2 from the germline V gene are SGHRS and YFSETQ. This CDR3 has 16 residues. The CDR3 coding sequence is TGCGCCAGCAGCTCCGCTCTAGGGGCGCCGGGAGAGACCCAGTACTTC. Protein sequence: CASSSALGAPGETQYF.

V and J are TRBV2 and TRBJ2-7; 12 bases fit TRBD1. The CDR3 is made up of 16 amino acids. Germline lookup yields CDR1 SNHLY and CDR2 FYNNEI. After removal of 1 base from V and 7 bases from J, the junction contained 8 bases not matched to a gene. The CDR3 DNA reads TGTGCCAGCAGTGAAGACGCGGGACAGGGGGCGAAGGAGCAGTACTTC. Translated, it gives CASSEDAGQGAKEQYF.

The V call is TRBV15, the J call TRBJ2-2; D might be TRBD2 (7 bases). V was pared by 1 base and J by 7 bases, with 16 bases between. The germline gives CDR1 LNHNV, CDR2 YYDKDF (reference sequence). The CDR3 consists of 16 residues. The CDR3 sequence: CATSRVLGGRGGELFF. In DNA form, the CDR3 reads TGTGCCACCAGCAGAGTGCTGGGGGGGCGAGGCGGGGAGCTGTTTTTT.

The chain couples TRBV5-4 to TRBJ2-6, with D hard to call. This CDR3 is 18 amino acids long. V was clipped by 1 base and J by 0 bases, with 14 bases between them. Germline CDR1 reads SGHNT; CDR2 reads YYREEE (reference sequence). Here the CDR3 reads CASSLQQVLSSGANVLTF. The CDR3 DNA reads as TGTGCCAGCAGCTTGCAGCAGGTTCTTAGCTCTGGGGCCAACGTCCTGACTTTC. The whole variable domain, remainder taken from reference TRBV5-4 and TRBJ2-6, is ETGVTQSPTHLIKTRGQQVTLRCSSQSGHNTVSWYQQALGQGPQFIFQYYREEENGRGNFPPRFSGLQFPNYSSELNVNALELDDSALYLCASSLQQVLSSGANVLTFGAGSRLTVL.

This clone came up once. Other nucleotide sequences from this sample produce the same CDR3. The rearrangement links TRBV9 to TRBJ1-1, with 9 positions matching TRBD1. V was pared by 4 bases and J by 3 bases, with 7 bases of the junction left unmatched. The CDR3 loop spans 15 amino acids. The germline CDR1 and CDR2 sequences are SGDLS and YYNGEE. This CDR3 is CASSPAGTGYTEAFF. Written as DNA, the CDR3 is TGTGCCAGCAGCCCAGCCGGGACAGGGTACACTGAAGCTTTCTTT. The full variable domain, in which reference TRBV9 and TRBJ1-1 provide the parts outside the CDR3, is DSGVTQTPKHLITATGQRVTLRCSPRSGDLSVYWYQQSLDQGLQFLIQYYNGEERAKGNILERFSAQQFPDLHSELNLSSLELGDSALYFCASSPAGTGYTEAFFGQGTRLTVV.

In DNA, the CDR3 is TGTGCCAGCAGCTTAGCCCATGGCAGGGGTACTGGCGACAATGAGCAGTTCTTC. Translated: CASSLAHGRGTGDNEQFF. V and J are TRBV7-9 and TRBJ2-1; the D gene is possibly TRBD1 (6 bases). V shed 0 bases and J shed 5 bases, with 20 bases lying between them. Germline CDR1 reads SEHNR; CDR2 reads FQNEAQ (reference sequence). The CDR3 contains 18 residues.

The chain carries TRBV4-2 and TRBJ1-1, with 8 bases aligning to TRBD1. The junction had 14 bases not matched to a gene; V was cut back by 4 bases and J by 1 base. Germline CDR1 LGHNA, CDR2 YNFKEQ. The CDR3 extends over 18 amino acids. The CDR3 reads CASSRTGWRLLGNTEAFF. As DNA, the CDR3 is TGTGCCAGCAGCCGGACAGGGTGGCGTCTTTTGGGGAACACTGAAGCTTTCTTT.

The chain has TRBV6-6 and TRBJ1-1; D not resolved. The CDR3 runs to 12 residues. The germline V and J ends were trimmed by 7 bases and 1 base, with 7 bases remaining between them. Germline CDR1 reads MNHNY; CDR2 reads SVGAGI (reference sequence). The CDR3 loop reads CASTPRNTEAFF. As DNA, the CDR3 is TGTGCCAGCACCCCTAGGAACACTGAAGCTTTCTTT.

V gene TRBV9 combines with J gene TRBJ2-1; a possible D gene is TRBD2 (6 bases). CDR1 is SGDLS, CDR2 YYNGEE, per germline. This CDR3 region has 19 residues. V lost 4 bases, J lost 2 bases, and 25 bases lay in between. The CDR3 loop reads CASSPMGGTLTKTYNEQFF. CDR3 in DNA: TGTGCCAGCAGCCCGATGGGCGGGACCTTAACTAAAACCTACAATGAGCAGTTCTTC.

The V and J genes are TRBV2 and TRBJ1-4; D may be TRBD1 (6 bases). V was clipped by 11 bases and J by 1 base, with 17 bases between them. CDR1 is SNHLY, CDR2 FYNNEI, per germline. The CDR3 extends over 15 amino acids. The CDR3 DNA reads as TGTGCCTGCGGACAGTATCAACGAACTAATGAAAAACTGTTTTTT. Protein product: CACGQYQRTNEKLFF.

This chain connects TRBV18 to TRBJ1-5, with D maybe TRBD1 (5 bases). With 3 bases removed from V and 1 base from J, the gap between germline ends came to 13 bases. This CDR3 is 16 amino acids long. Germline V CDR1 and CDR2: KGHSH, LQKENI. The CDR3 bases are TGTGCCAGCTCACCCGTGGGGTGGGGCAGCAATCAGCCCCAGCATTTT. It encodes CASSPVGWGSNQPQHF.

This clone appeared a few times. V usage is TRBV6-4 and J usage is TRBJ2-3; D perhaps matches TRBD1 (6 bases). The CDR3 has 13 amino acids. Germline V gives CDR1 MRHNA, CDR2 SNTAGT. The V end was cut by 0 bases, the J end by 14 bases, with 15 bases between. CDR3: CASSDSDGTTPYF. The CDR3 nucleotides read TGTGCCAGCAGTGACTCGGACGGGACAACCCCGTATTTT.

The V and J genes are TRBV5-1 and TRBJ1-2; D remains unclear. Per germline, CDR1 SGHRS and CDR2 YFSETQ. Trimming took 0 bases from V and 8 from J, leaving 14 bases between them. The CDR3 totals 14 residues. DNA for the CDR3: TGCGCCAGCAGCTTGGATCGGGATGCGGGGGGCTACACCTTC. Translated, it gives CASSLDRDAGGYTF.

The CDR3 sequence is CASSFIAGGGADTQYF. CDR3 in DNA: TGTGCCAGCAGCTTTATAGCGGGAGGTGGGGCAGATACGCAGTATTTT. This chain links TRBV5-6 with TRBJ2-3; TRBD2 agrees at 10 bases. Looked up from germline, CDR1 is SGHDT and CDR2 is YYEEEE. J lost 4 bases, V lost 2 bases, and 7 bases had no gene match. There are 16 residues in the CDR3. Full variable domain (rest looked up from reference TRBV5-6 and TRBJ2-3): DAGVTQSPTHLIKTRGQQVTLRCSPKSGHDTVSWYQQALGQGPQFIFQYYEEEERQRGNFPDRFSGHQFPNYSSELNVNALLLGDSALYLCASSFIAGGGADTQYFGPGTRLTVL.

The chain couples TRBV4-3 to TRBJ2-3; D not resolved. Germline CDR1 LGHNA, CDR2 YSLEER. The ends were cut back, 5 bases at V and 5 bases at J, with 11 bases in the middle. The CDR3 loop spans 13 amino acids. CDR3 residues: CASSSRLRDTQYF. CDR3 nucleotide sequence: TGCGCCAGCAGCTCGCGACTGAGAGATACGCAGTATTTT.